The clone carrying this T cell receptor (beta chain) occurred a few times. Its antigen is currently unknown. Researchers used 5'RACE with constant-segment primers to make TCR alpha and TCR beta cDNA libraries that carry sample barcodes and UMIs. TCRdb reprocessed the 5' RACE reads with MiXCR, giving one entry per CDR3 protein. This sample has about 400,000 distinct CDR3 sequences, with 16% found just once. These data belong to a study of T-cell memory formation after mild COVID-19. Study overall: TCR clusters mostly belonged to single donors. Whole-study results and caveats: Some clones that responded turned up in pre-infection memory, which suggests that cross-reactive memory joined in. Among contracting clones, CD4+ were mainly CM/EM and CD8+ enriched in EMRA.

Trimming took 5 bases from V and 3 from J, leaving 14 bases between them. Per the germline V gene, CDR1 is MNHEY and CDR2 is SVGEGT. The CDR3 covers 15 residues. The TCR was taken from a man between 18 and 35 years old who had mild COVID-19 (a few samples of this study predate the infection). Cell type and time point are not known. The chain recombines TRBV6-2 or TRBV6-3 with TRBJ2-1; no definite D call. Specimen: PBMCs or a T cell subset sorted from them (not recorded which). CDR3 in DNA: TGTGCCAGCAGTCCGACAATTGCTAACTACAATGAGCAGTTCTTC. It yields the protein CASSPTIANYNEQFF.